The clone carrying this TCR beta chain was found a few times. Assay used: immunoSEQ multiplex PCR; TCRdb lists only in-frame clones, some missing. The data hold 130,000 to 150,000 clones, with more than 70% observed a single time. The data originate from a study of blood T cell repertoires in COVID-19. Germline CDR1 LGHNA, CDR2 YNFKEQ. The junction had 5 bases not matched to a gene; V was cut back by 1 base and J by 3 bases. The CDR3 contains 17 residues. The specimen was peripheral blood. This receptor was obtained from a man aged 55 to 70 with active or convalescent COVID-19. V usage is TRBV4-2 and J usage is TRBJ2-2, with 10 bases aligning to TRBD2. The CDR3 DNA reads TGTGCCAGCAGCCAAGTTACTAGCGGGGACGACACCGGGGAGCTGTTTTTT. This encodes CASSQVTSGDDTGELFF.